What follows is one T cell receptor (beta chain) and its context. The count of this clonotype is one. It has no known antigen specificity. Given a much more abundant clone one base away, this may be a read error. V and J lose 8 bases and 3 bases, and a span of 19 bases separates them. Counted from cysteine to phenylalanine, this CDR3 has 15 amino acids. Left in the record is the CDR3 DNA by itself, 45 bases read in frame from the first base. In the germline V gene, CDR1 corresponds to MNHNS and CDR2 to SASEGT. This specimen belongs to a study of response to subunit inactivated influenza vaccine (dated by TCRdb to 2016 to 2018). Study-wide context: To follow how T cells responded to a trivalent subunit inactivated influenza vaccine, the researchers relied on deep quantitative profiling of the T cell receptor repertoire.

Receptor libraries were prepared by RT-PCR. Sequenced using an Illumina HiSeq 2500. The public reads were reanalyzed by TCRdb: fastp trimming at Q25, MiXCR alignment, in-frame beta chains only. Each entry merges the rows of one CDR3 protein and shows their most common DNA and genes. Across this sample there are 500,000 to 550,000 distinct CDR3 sequences, with 6% to 9% seen only once. Around 13% of the sample comes from the top ten. General study outcomes and caveats: According to the authors, only a limited number of new T cells may be recruited by each seasonal influenza vaccination.

This specimen was PBMCs from blood, taken roughly 24 months after vaccination. The rearrangement joined TRBV6-1 to TRBJ1-2; the D segment could be TRBD1, given 5 matching bases. The receptor's source is a man aged 50-75 years who received an inactivated influenza vaccine. Donor details come from another sample of the same person, matched by shared clones. The DNA reads TGTGCCAGCGGAATACTCTCGGGGGAAGACTATGGCTACACCTTC. This sequence encodes CASGILSGEDYGYTF.